Below are 5 T cell receptor beta chains sequenced from a single sample in a study of T cells in Graves' hyperthyroidism and ophthalmopathy (dated by TCRdb to the late 2010s). Libraries were prepared through multiplex PCR. Sequencing used an Illumina HiSeq 2000. The TCR beta CDR3 regions were amplified from RNA transcripts. The first round of RT-PCR for the TCR CDR3 was performed with the HTBI primer set and the Qiagen OneStep RT-PCR kit. The public reads were run again by TCRdb, first through fastp at Q25 and then through MiXCR, and only productive beta chains were kept. All rows with the same CDR3 protein become a single entry with the most common DNA and genes. Across this sample there are about 380,000 distinct CDR3 sequences, with about 13% seen only once. The ten largest clones take up about a fifth of the sample. Sequenced input: blood. The source is a man younger than 40 with Graves' hyperthyroidism that later progressed to Graves' ophthalmopathy.

This clonotype was observed a handful of times. The rearrangement links TRBV9 to TRBJ2-3, with 7 bases aligning to TRBD2. This CDR3 contains 15 residues. J lost 1 base, V lost 0 bases, and 2 bases had no gene match. Looked up from germline, CDR1 is SGDLS and CDR2 is YYNGEE. CDR3 residues: CASSVDSGGTDTQYF. CDR3 sequence (DNA): TGTGCCAGCAGCGTAGACAGCGGGGGCACAGATACGCAGTATTTT.

A few counts support this clonotype. The chain employs TRBV30 and TRBJ1-1, with unresolved D. This CDR3 region has 13 residues. The germline V and J ends were trimmed by 1 base and 3 bases, with 9 bases remaining between them. Germline lookup yields CDR1 GTSNPN and CDR2 SVGIG (reference sequence). The CDR3 spells CAWSELLDTEAFF. DNA of the CDR3: TGTGCCTGGAGTGAACTATTGGACACTGAAGCTTTCTTT.

This clonotype was detected only a few times. This rearrangement joins TRBV19 to TRBJ1-2, with TRBD1 matching over 7 bases. The CDR3 is 12 residues long. J lost 7 bases, V lost 5 bases, and 4 bases had no gene match. Germline V gene data show CDR1 as LNHDA and CDR2 as SQIVND (reference sequence). CDR3 coding DNA: TGTGCCAGTAGTGAGACAGGGATTGGCTACACCTTC. Its translation: CASSETGIGYTF.

With respect to this clonotype: This clone may be a read error of a much larger clone one base away. The chain is built from TRBV9 and TRBJ1-2, with 9 bases identical to TRBD1. The length of the CDR3 is 15 residues. Germline V gene lookup returns CDR1 SGDLS and CDR2 YYNGEE. The CDR3 DNA sequence: TGTGCCGGCAGCTCCACCGGGACAGGGAGCCATGGCTACACCTTC. It is translated as CAGSSTGTGSHGYTF.

This clonotype was seen ten or more times. The rearrangement uses TRBV10-3 and TRBJ2-7, with D uncertain. This CDR3 contains 14 residues. V lost 0 bases, J lost 0 bases, and 6 bases lay in between. CDR1 is ENHRY and CDR2 is SYGVKD in the germline V gene. The CDR3 is CAISESYSSYEQYF. The DNA for the CDR3 is TGTGCCATCAGTGAGTCGTACAGCTCCTACGAGCAGTACTTC.